A single sample is the source of the 30 T cell receptor beta chains below, sequenced in a study of blood T cell repertoires in COVID-19. Method: immunoSEQ multiplex PCR; TCRdb's copy keeps in-frame clones and lacks some. Counted here are 21,000 or so clones, about 83% occurring once; the ten biggest clones make up about 6.3%. What was sequenced was peripheral blood. Every receptor here comes from a human donor in a cohort sampled during active COVID-19.

The chain joins TRBV27 to TRBJ1-1, with 7 bases that match TRBD1. CDR3 length equals 18 residues. Germline trimming cut 8 bases from V and 4 bases from J; bases unmatched to any gene: 22. Looked up from germline, CDR1 is MNHEY and CDR2 is SMNVEV (reference sequence). The CDR3 sequence: CASLLRVDRPTWATEAFF. DNA of the CDR3: TGTGCCAGCCTCCTTCGTGTGGACAGGCCAACGTGGGCCACTGAAGCTTTCTTT.

This clone was detected only a few times. The chain couples TRBV7-9 to TRBJ1-3; D unresolved. CDR3 length equals 12 residues. V was trimmed by 8 bases and J by 0 bases, leaving 5 bases between them. CDR1 and CDR2 from the germline V gene are SEHNR and FQNEAQ (reference sequence). This CDR3 reads CASQNSGNTIYF. The CDR3 DNA is TGTGCCAGCCAAAACTCTGGAAACACCATATATTTT.

This clone was recorded a few times. The chain has TRBV7-2 and TRBJ1-5; the D gene is possibly TRBD1 (6 bases). Germline V CDR1 and CDR2: SGHTA, FQGNSA. With 4 bases removed from V and 6 bases from J, the gap between germline ends came to 13 bases. This CDR3 spans 14 amino acids. CDR3 DNA: TGTGCCAGCAGCTCAGACAGGCTATTTCAGCCCCAGCATTTT. Protein product: CASSSDRLFQPQHF.

The chain recombines TRBV28 with TRBJ1-1; 7 bases map to TRBD1. Germline values: CDR1 MDHEN, CDR2 SYDVKM. The CDR3 is made up of 14 amino acids. The V gene end was trimmed by 8 bases and the J gene end by 0 bases; junction bases not matched to a gene: 6. CDR3 amino acids: CASRLGTVNTEAFF. The DNA of the CDR3 is TGTGCCAGCCGCCTCGGGACAGTGAACACTGAAGCTTTCTTT.

The chain uses TRBV24-1 and TRBJ2-1; 7 bases line up with TRBD1. V dropped 2 bases and J dropped 3; count of bases not matched to a gene: 6. Germline loops: CDR1 KGHDR, CDR2 SFDVKD. There are 16 residues in the CDR3. The CDR3 sequence is CATSDSTGSDYNEQFF. As DNA, the CDR3 is TGTGCCACCAGTGATTCGACAGGGAGTGACTACAATGAGCAGTTCTTC.

The chain carries TRBV6-1 and TRBJ1-5, with D possibly matching TRBD1 (5 bases). The V gene's germline CDR1 is MNHNS and CDR2 SASEGT. This CDR3 has 13 residues. Trimming took off 1 base at V and 6 bases at J, with 7 bases between the two ends. CDR3 sequence: CASSEGGGQPQHF. As DNA, the CDR3 is TGTGCCAGCAGTGAAGGGGGGGGTCAGCCCCAGCATTTT.

The CDR3 loop reads CASSLFGGAGEYNEQFF. CDR3 nucleotides: TGTGCCAGCAGCCTCTTCGGGGGCGCGGGGGAATACAATGAGCAGTTCTTC. V gene TRBV3-1 (or the pseudogene TRBV3-2) combines with J gene TRBJ2-1; possible D gene TRBD2, 7 bases. V was shortened by 4 bases and J by 4 bases, with 20 bases between the two germline ends. Germline values: CDR1 LGHDT, CDR2 YNNKEL (reference sequence). The CDR3 covers 17 residues.

V is TRBV18 and J is TRBJ1-5; D remains ambiguous. The CDR3 has 13 residues. V was pared by 3 bases and J by 14 bases, with 17 bases between. Germline-derived CDR1 and CDR2 are KGHSH and LQKENI. The CDR3 protein is CASSPSEEAQKHF. CDR3 nucleotide sequence: TGTGCCAGCTCACCGTCCGAGGAGGCACAAAAGCATTTT.

V usage is TRBV6-5 and J usage is TRBJ2-7; unclear D gene. The CDR3 covers 15 residues. The V gene's germline CDR1 is MNHEY and CDR2 SVGAGI. Between the trimmed V and J ends, which lost 7 bases and 1 base, there was a span of 17 bases. The CDR3 here is CASILAPVLSYEQYF. The DNA of the CDR3 is TGTGCCAGCATCCTCGCGCCGGTCTTGTCCTACGAGCAGTACTTC.

In the case of this clone: The sample carries other DNA sequences with the same CDR3. This chain connects TRBV12-5 to TRBJ1-6, with 7 bases aligning to TRBD1. CDR1 is LGHNT, CDR2 FRNRAP, per germline. The J segment lost 10 bases and the V segment lost 1 base, leaving 10 bases of the junction unmatched. This CDR3 has 16 amino acids. CDR3 sequence reads: CASGLGQGPAGSPLHF. Here the CDR3 DNA reads TGTGCTAGTGGTTTGGGACAGGGACCTGCGGGCTCACCCCTCCACTTT.

V usage is TRBV5-1 and J usage is TRBJ1-1, with D uncertain. The CDR3 runs to 14 residues. In germline, CDR1 is SGHRS, CDR2 YFSETQ. Trimming cost V 0 bases and J 5 bases, with 11 bases left between them. CDR3 protein: CASSLGGIQTEAFF. The CDR3 nucleotides are TGCGCCAGCAGCTTGGGAGGGATTCAGACTGAAGCTTTCTTT.

CDR3 nucleotide sequence: TGTGCCAGCAGCCCAAACAGGGAAAGGGAGCTGTTTTTT. Translated: CASSPNRERELFF. V usage is TRBV28 and J usage is TRBJ2-2, with D possibly matching TRBD1 (6 bases). There are 13 residues in the CDR3. V shed 6 bases and J shed 9 bases, with 14 bases lying between them. Germline V gives CDR1 MDHEN, CDR2 SYDVKM. The variable domain in full, completed from reference TRBV28 and TRBJ2-2, reads DVKVTQSSRYLVKRTGEKVFLECVQDMDHENMFWYRQDPGLGLRLIYFSYDVKMKEKGDIPEGYSVSREKKERFSLILESASTNQTSMYLCASSPNRERELFFGEGSRLTVL.

This sequence joins TRBV5-4 and TRBJ1-1; D is ambiguous. V lost 3 bases and J 2 bases, leaving 17 bases between the germline ends. This CDR3 comprises 16 residues. Germline V gene lookup returns CDR1 SGHNT and CDR2 YYREEE (reference sequence). CDR3 region: CASSSGVLQVNTEAFF. The CDR3 nucleotides read TGTGCCAGCAGCTCCGGAGTGCTACAAGTTAACACTGAAGCTTTCTTT.

This sequence joins TRBV3-1 (or the pseudogene TRBV3-2) and TRBJ2-7; 10 bases map to TRBD1. Per germline, CDR1 LGHDT and CDR2 YNNKEL (reference sequence). The J segment lost 4 bases and the V segment lost 3 bases, leaving 3 bases of the junction unmatched. The CDR3 extends over 14 amino acids. For the CDR3, the DNA is TGTGCCAGCAGCCAGGGACAGGGGCTGTACGAGCAGTACTTC. Translation gives CASSQGQGLYEQYF.

The gene calls are TRBV18 and TRBJ1-3, with 8 bases lining up with TRBD1. The CDR3 extends over 16 amino acids. Germline V CDR1 and CDR2: KGHSH, LQKENI. After removal of 3 bases from V and 2 bases from J, the junction contained 6 bases not matched to a gene. CDR3 protein: CASSPAGGSTGNTIYF. CDR3 nucleotide sequence: TGTGCCAGCTCACCGGCAGGGGGCTCGACTGGAAACACCATATATTTT.

The CDR3 bases are TGTGCCAGCAGACTAGGGCAGTCCTACGAGCAGTACTTC. This gives the protein CASRLGQSYEQYF. The chain is built from TRBV7-9 and TRBJ2-7, with D perhaps TRBD2 (5 bases). The CDR3 spans 13 residues. V lost 6 bases and J lost 1, with 10 bases in between. The V gene's germline CDR1 is SEHNR and CDR2 FQNEAQ (reference sequence).

The V gene is TRBV6-2 or TRBV6-3, the J gene TRBJ1-1; D is undetermined. This CDR3 comprises 14 residues. V lost 2 bases and J 3 bases, leaving 10 bases between the germline ends. CDR1 is MNHEY and CDR2 is SVGEGT in the germline V gene. This CDR3 reads CASSYERVYTEAFF. The CDR3 DNA follows: TGTGCCAGCAGTTACGAACGGGTTTACACTGAAGCTTTCTTT.

The table lists this clone with a few counts. The rearrangement links TRBV10-3 to TRBJ1-1; no clear D gene. The CDR3 length is 14 residues. The V and J ends lost 6 bases and 2 bases respectively, with 13 bases between them. Germline CDR1 reads ENHRY; CDR2 reads SYGVKD. Written as DNA, the CDR3 is TGTGCCATCAGCACCGCCGGGGATAACACTGAAGCTTTCTTT. It codes for CAISTAGDNTEAFF.

The chain carries TRBV3-1 (or the pseudogene TRBV3-2) and TRBJ1-1; D not resolved. The germline V gene has CDR1 LGHDT and CDR2 YNNKEL (reference sequence). Trimming removed 6 bases at V and 0 bases at J, with 8 bases between. There are 13 residues in the CDR3. The CDR3 protein is CASRRKMNTEAFF. Written as DNA, the CDR3 is TGTGCCAGCAGGCGCAAAATGAACACTGAAGCTTTCTTT.

This clone was seen more than once but under ten times. This chain joins TRBV9 and TRBJ1-5; D is ambiguous. The V gene's germline CDR1 is SGDLS and CDR2 YYNGEE. The V end was cut by 0 bases, the J end by 3 bases, with 7 bases between. CDR3 length equals 14 residues. The CDR3 loop is CASSVDGANQPQHF. The CDR3 DNA follows: TGTGCCAGCAGCGTAGATGGAGCCAATCAGCCCCAGCATTTT.

This clone was seen just once. This chain uses TRBV18 with TRBJ2-1; maybe TRBD1 (6 bases). Germline V lookup: CDR1 KGHSH, CDR2 LQKENI. The CDR3 length is 15 residues. Trimming stripped 3 bases from V and 1 base from J, with 10 bases between. The CDR3 is CASSPTGMSYNEQFF. The CDR3 DNA reads as TGTGCCAGCTCACCCACAGGGATGTCCTACAATGAGCAGTTCTTC.

This chain connects TRBV18 to TRBJ1-4, with unresolved D. In germline, CDR1 is KGHSH, CDR2 LQKENI. V lost 6 bases and J lost 10, with 9 bases in between. The CDR3 runs 11 residues. The CDR3 loop reads CASSSGGKLFF. DNA of the CDR3: TGTGCCAGCTCGTCAGGAGGAAAACTGTTTTTT.

This clone has more than one count but fewer than ten. The chain employs TRBV5-1 and TRBJ1-3; 8 bases are a match to TRBD1. V dropped 0 bases and J dropped 4; count of bases not matched to a gene: 6. CDR3 size: 16 residues. Germline V gene data show CDR1 as SGHRS and CDR2 as YFSETQ. The CDR3, as DNA: TGCGCCAGCAGCTTGGCCTGGCAGGGGGCCGGAAACACCATATATTTT. As protein: CASSLAWQGAGNTIYF.

The chain is built from TRBV12-3 or TRBV12-4 and TRBJ1-5, with a possible D match to TRBD1 (6 bases). V lost 6 bases, J lost 6 bases, and 9 bases lay in between. The CDR3 is 12 residues long. In DNA, the CDR3 is TGTGCCAGCAGATCCAGGGGTCAGCCCCAGCATTTT. This translates into CASRSRGQPQHF.

V gene TRBV7-2 combines with J gene TRBJ1-1; D gene uncertain. Germline assignment: CDR1 SGHTA and CDR2 FQGNSA. V lost 3 bases and J lost 3, with 5 bases in between. This CDR3 region has 12 residues. The CDR3 sequence: CASSFSDTEAFF. The CDR3 DNA reads as TGTGCCAGCAGCTTCTCCGACACTGAAGCTTTCTTT.

This clone showed up just a few times. The chain uses TRBV18 and TRBJ2-3; tentative D call: TRBD1 (6 bases). The CDR3 contains 14 residues. V was cut by 4 bases and J by 4 bases, with 12 bases left in between. Germline values: CDR1 KGHSH, CDR2 LQKENI. CDR3 region: CASSRRQEADTQYF. CDR3 DNA: TGTGCCAGCTCACGTCGACAGGAGGCAGATACGCAGTATTTT.

The chain is built from TRBV7-2 and TRBJ2-1; TRBD1 agrees at 9 bases. Trimming removed 2 bases from V and 6 bases from J; junction bases left unmatched: 5. The CDR3 length is 15 residues. The V gene's germline CDR1 is SGHTA and CDR2 FQGNSA. CDR3 in DNA: TGTGCCAGCAGCTTAAGGGGGGACAGGGTCAATGAGCAGTTCTTC. This translates into CASSLRGDRVNEQFF.

This sequence joins TRBV11-2 and TRBJ2-5; TRBD2 matches 8 bases. Germline CDR1 is SGHAT and CDR2 is FQNNGV. CDR3 length: 15 amino acids. The ends lost 7 bases at V and 4 bases at J; junction bases unmatched: 11. CDR3 DNA: TGTGCCAGCATCCCAATAGCGGGGCGGGGAGAGACCCAGTACTTC. It encodes CASIPIAGRGETQYF. The whole variable domain, remainder taken from reference TRBV11-2 and TRBJ2-5, is EAGVAQSPRYKIIEKRQSVAFWCNPISGHATLYWYQQILGQGPKLLIQFQNNGVVDDSQLPKDRFSAERLKGVDSTLKIQPAKLEDSAVYLCASIPIAGRGETQYFGPGTRLLVL.

The chain is built from TRBV2 and TRBJ1-3; TRBD1 matches 9 bases. CDR1 SNHLY and CDR2 FYNNEI come from the germline V gene. The CDR3 is 16 residues long. V shed 4 bases, J shed 2 bases, and the junction held 6 bases outside the gene matches. The CDR3 DNA reads as TGTGCCAGCAGTGCGACAGGGGGTTCCGCTGGAAACACCATATATTTT. Translation gives CASSATGGSAGNTIYF.

V is TRBV18 and J is TRBJ1-1; D may be TRBD1 (5 bases). CDR3 length equals 13 residues. Germline V gives CDR1 KGHSH, CDR2 LQKENI. Trimming stripped 3 bases from V and 1 base from J, with 6 bases between. The CDR3 DNA reads as TGTGCCAGCTCACCCCAGGGGAACACTGAAGCTTTCTTT. It is translated as CASSPQGNTEAFF. The full variable domain, in which reference TRBV18 and TRBJ1-1 provide the parts outside the CDR3, is NAGVMQNPRHLVRRRGQEARLRCSPMKGHSHVYWYRQLPEEGLKFMVYLQKENIIDESGMPKERFSAEFPKEGPSILRIQQVVRGDSAAYFCASSPQGNTEAFFGQGTRLTVV.